The 20 T cell receptor beta chains presented below share a single source sample, sequenced in a study of cytomegalovirus exposure and HLA in healthy donors. The PCR employed 60 Vbeta primers together with 13 Jbeta primers. Profiled with immunoSEQ multiplex PCR; TCRdb holds only in-frame clones, not every one. This sample carries 150,000 to 200,000 clones, just under 80% of them seen once, and the ten largest clones take approximately 13%. Source material: PBMCs. These receptor sequences come from a woman aged 50 to 65 in good health and CMV-seropositive.

The chain uses TRBV5-1 and TRBJ2-2; 8 bases line up with TRBD1. In germline, CDR1 is SGHRS, CDR2 YFSETQ. The CDR3 has 16 amino acids. The junction had 6 bases not matched to a gene; V was cut back by 0 bases and J by 5 bases. The CDR3 coding sequence is TGCGCCAGCAGCTTGGGGACAGGGTTAACAACCGGGGAGCTGTTTTTT. It encodes CASSLGTGLTTGELFF.

Comments on this clone: Germline is not matched at one junction end, which may reflect a read error. J is TRBJ1-2 and V is TRBV7-9; D is perhaps TRBD1 (5 bases). Germline CDR1 reads SEHNR; CDR2 reads FQNEAQ (reference sequence). The CDR3 is made up of 17 amino acids. The CDR3 coding sequence is TGTTCCAGCAGCTTACCGGGCAGGGTTATAACTAACTATGGCTACACCTTC. The encoded protein is CSSSLPGRVITNYGYTF.

V and J are TRBV5-1 and TRBJ2-2; 8 bases fit TRBD1. Germline CDR1 and CDR2: SGHRS and YFSETQ. The junction had 10 bases not matched to a gene; V was cut back by 0 bases and J by 6 bases. This CDR3 contains 17 residues. The CDR3 DNA sequence: TGCGCCAGCAGCTTGGTCGGACAGGGAATGGAGTCCGGGGAGCTGTTTTTT. Its translation is CASSLVGQGMESGELFF.

The CDR3 sequence: CASSEGSRYEQYF. In DNA, the CDR3 is TGTGCCAGCAGCGAGGGAAGCCGGTACGAGCAGTACTTC. The J gene is TRBJ2-7, the V gene TRBV7-6, with D perhaps matching TRBD2 (5 bases). The CDR3 sequence is 13 residues long. The germline gives CDR1 SGHVS, CDR2 FNYEAQ. The V end was cut by 5 bases, the J end by 4 bases, with 12 bases between.

The V gene is TRBV7-8, the J gene TRBJ2-3; 8 bases are a match to TRBD2. The CDR3 runs 16 residues. V trimming: 4 bases; J trimming: 5 bases; junction bases outside the gene matches: 11. Germline V CDR1 and CDR2: SGHVS, FQNEAQ. CDR3 DNA sequence: TGTGCCAGCAGCTGGAAGCGGGGGTATCATAAAGATACGCAGTATTTT. This gives the protein CASSWKRGYHKDTQYF. Together with reference TRBV7-8 and TRBJ2-3, the CDR3 gives the full variable domain: GAGVSQSPRYKVAKRGQDVALRCDPISGHVSLFWYQQALGQGPEFLTYFQNEAQLDKSGLPSDRFFAERPEGSVSTLKIQRTQQEDSAVYLCASSWKRGYHKDTQYFGPGTRLTVL.

V usage is TRBV11-1 and J usage is TRBJ2-7; 11 nucleotides line up with TRBD1. Unmatched junction bases numbered 5, after V lost 1 base and J lost 6 bases. The CDR3 spans 15 residues. The V gene's germline CDR1 is SGHAT and CDR2 FQDESV (reference sequence). CDR3 in amino acids: CASSLEGQGVSEQYF. In DNA, the CDR3 is TGTGCCAGCAGCTTAGAGGGACAGGGGGTTTCCGAGCAGTACTTC.

The chain recombines TRBV15 with TRBJ2-1, with TRBD1 matching over 7 bases. The CDR3 loop spans 14 amino acids. Trimming cost V 3 bases and J 2 bases; bases outside gene matches: 1. Germline V lookup: CDR1 LNHNV, CDR2 YYDKDF (reference sequence). This chain's CDR3 is CATSRGQPYNEQFF. CDR3 in DNA: TGTGCCACCAGCAGGGGACAGCCCTACAATGAGCAGTTCTTC.

This chain joins TRBV2 and TRBJ2-7; 9 nucleotides agree with TRBD1. The V and J ends lost 7 bases and 5 bases, in that order; junction bases with no gene match: 6. The length of the CDR3 is 13 residues. Germline CDR1 and CDR2: SNHLY and FYNNEI. CDR3 loop: CASNPTGGNEQYF. The CDR3 DNA reads as TGTGCCAGCAATCCGACAGGGGGGAACGAGCAGTACTTC. Based on the CDR3 plus reference TRBV2 and TRBJ2-7, the full variable domain is EPEVTQTPSHQVTQMGQEVILRCVPISNHLYFYWYRQILGQKVEFLVSFYNNEISEKSEIFDDQFSVERPDGSNFTLKIRSTKLEDSAMYFCASNPTGGNEQYFGPGTRLTVT.

J is TRBJ1-6 and V is TRBV5-1; maybe TRBD1 (5 bases). V lost 4 bases to trimming and J lost 0 bases, with 17 bases between them. This CDR3 region has 18 residues. Germline values: CDR1 SGHRS, CDR2 YFSETQ. CDR3 in DNA: TGCGCCAGCAGCGGCGGGACGTCCCAGAGCTCCTATAATTCACCCCTCCACTTT. This translates into CASSGGTSQSSYNSPLHF.

The chain is built from TRBV19 and TRBJ1-2; 12 bases are shared with TRBD1. The V and J ends lost 6 bases and 8 bases, in that order; junction bases with no gene match: 7. CDR3 length: 14 amino acids. Germline V gene sequence: CDR1 LNHDA, CDR2 SQIVND (reference sequence). The CDR3 region has the DNA TGTGCCAGTAGACCGGGGACAGGGGGCGTGGGCTACACCTTC. It translates to CASRPGTGGVGYTF.

This chain uses TRBV5-1 with TRBJ2-3; TRBD2 matches 10 bases. CDR3 length equals 19 residues. CDR1 SGHRS and CDR2 YFSETQ come from the germline V gene. V was clipped by 2 bases and J by 4 bases; unmatched bases: 16. CDR3: CASSFKAASGGPGADTQYF. In DNA, the CDR3 is TGCGCCAGCAGCTTCAAAGCGGCTAGCGGGGGCCCGGGGGCAGATACGCAGTATTTT. The variable domain in full, with the rest retrieved from reference TRBV5-1 and TRBJ2-3, is KAGVTQTPRYLIKTRGQQVTLSCSPISGHRSVSWYQQTPGQGLQFLFEYFSETQRNKGNFPGRFSGRQFSNSRSEMNVSTLELGDSALYLCASSFKAASGGPGADTQYFGPGTRLTVL.

This rearrangement joins TRBV13 to TRBJ2-7; D may be TRBD2 (6 bases). Germline assignment: CDR1 PRHDT and CDR2 FYEKMQ (reference sequence). The CDR3 runs to 16 residues. Between the trimmed V and J ends, which lost 0 bases and 6 bases, there was a span of 18 bases. For the CDR3, the DNA is TGTGCCAGCAGCTTAGGCCTTAGCGGCAGCAGAAGCGAGCAGTACTTC. This sequence encodes CASSLGLSGSRSEQYF.

V usage is TRBV7-9 and J usage is TRBJ2-1, with D uncertain. The CDR3 is made up of 13 amino acids. Trimming cost V 5 bases and J 6 bases, with 11 bases left between them. CDR1 and CDR2 (germline): SEHNR, FQNEAQ (reference sequence). The CDR3 bases are TGTGCCAGCAGCGCTTTAAGAGGCAATGAGCAGTTCTTC. As protein: CASSALRGNEQFF. The variable domain in full, with the rest retrieved from reference TRBV7-9 and TRBJ2-1, is DTGVSQNPRHKITKRGQNVTFRCDPISEHNRLYWYRQTLGQGPEFLTYFQNEAQLEKSRLLSDRFSAERPKGSFSTLEIQRTEQGDSAMYLCASSALRGNEQFFGPGTRLTVL.

The CDR3 DNA reads as TGTGCCAGCAGCTTGGCAGGGGTCAACGAGCAGTACTTC. Translation gives CASSLAGVNEQYF. The chain recombines TRBV5-5 with TRBJ2-7, with a possible D match to TRBD1 (6 bases). The CDR3 totals 13 residues. In germline, CDR1 is SGHKS, CDR2 YYEKEE (reference sequence). With 0 bases removed from V and 5 bases from J, the gap between germline ends came to 9 bases.

Only a few counts were recorded for this clone. The chain carries TRBV2 and TRBJ1-4; 9 bases map to TRBD1. This CDR3 has 14 amino acids. Germline CDR1 reads SNHLY; CDR2 reads FYNNEI. Unmatched junction bases numbered 5, after V lost 6 bases and J lost 6 bases. CDR3 bases: TGTGCCAGCAGCGAGGGACAGGGTGATGAAAAACTGTTTTTT. Amino acid sequence: CASSEGQGDEKLFF.

The rearrangement joins TRBV20-1 to TRBJ1-2; D is unresolved. Germline V gives CDR1 DFQATT, CDR2 SNEGSKA (reference sequence). V lost 3 bases and J 7 bases, leaving 9 bases between the germline ends. This CDR3 is built from 11 residues. As DNA, the CDR3 is TGCAGTGCTAGCCCCATTTTTGGCTACACCTTC. Residues: CSASPIFGYTF.

The V and J genes are TRBV2 and TRBJ2-5; perhaps TRBD1 as D (7 bases). Judging by the DNA end, TRBJ2-7 fits better; the J call may be wrong. Per the germline V gene, CDR1 is SNHLY and CDR2 is FYNNEI. This CDR3 has 13 residues. This CDR3 is CASNLRGAYEQYF. The CDR3 nucleotides read TGTGCCAGCAATCTCAGGGGGGCCTACGAGCAGTACTTC.

The rearrangement uses TRBV19 and TRBJ2-7; no reliable D call. V was trimmed by 7 bases and J by 0 bases, leaving 13 bases between them. Germline V gene lookup returns CDR1 LNHDA and CDR2 SQIVND (reference sequence). CDR3 size: 14 residues. The CDR3 bases are TGTGCCAGTACGTTAAGGCAGGACTCCTACGAGCAGTACTTC. It yields the protein CASTLRQDSYEQYF.

This sequence joins TRBV27 and TRBJ2-1; 8 bases map to TRBD2. This CDR3 has 14 residues. Losses at the gene ends were 2 bases for V and 5 bases for J; bases not matched to a gene: 2. Germline V gene data show CDR1 as MNHEY and CDR2 as SMNVEV (reference sequence). The CDR3 DNA reads as TGTGCCAGCAGTTTAGCGGGGGGCAACAATGAGCAGTTCTTC. It encodes CASSLAGGNNEQFF.

The chain couples TRBV6-1 to TRBJ1-2, with D uncertain. The CDR3 length is 15 residues. The ends were cut back, 5 bases at V and 1 base at J, with 14 bases in the middle. The germline CDR1 and CDR2 sequences are MNHNS and SASEGT. CDR3 coding DNA: TGTGCCAGCAGTATACGGGAGGTGCTTAACTATGGCTACACCTTC. Translated, it gives CASSIREVLNYGYTF.